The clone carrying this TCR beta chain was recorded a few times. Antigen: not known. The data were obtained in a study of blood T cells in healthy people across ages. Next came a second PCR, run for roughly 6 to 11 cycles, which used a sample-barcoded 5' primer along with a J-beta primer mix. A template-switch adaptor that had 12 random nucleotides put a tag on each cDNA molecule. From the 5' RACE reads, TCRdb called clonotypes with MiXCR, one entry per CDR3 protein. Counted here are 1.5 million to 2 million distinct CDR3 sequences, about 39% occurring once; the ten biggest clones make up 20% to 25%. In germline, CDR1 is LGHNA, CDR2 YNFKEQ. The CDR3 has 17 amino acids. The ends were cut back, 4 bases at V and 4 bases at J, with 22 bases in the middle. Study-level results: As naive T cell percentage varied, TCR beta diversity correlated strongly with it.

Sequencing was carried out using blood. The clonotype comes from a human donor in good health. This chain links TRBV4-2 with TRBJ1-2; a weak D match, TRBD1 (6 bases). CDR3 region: CASSLDYGGPGSYGYTF. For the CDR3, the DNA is TGTGCCAGCAGCCTCGACTACGGGGGGCCCGGGAGCTATGGCTACACCTTC.